Presented here are 11 T cell receptor beta chains from one specimen sequenced in a study of T-cell reconstitution after alpha-beta-depleted transplantation in children (dated by TCRdb to 2016 to 2017). Library construction relied on PCR. The sequencer was an Illumina HiSeq 2500. To normalize quantification of the TCRbeta repertoire, the TCR libraries were built with molecular barcoding that relied on unique molecular identifiers. Using fastp at Q25 and MiXCR, TCRdb reprocessed the public reads and kept productive beta chains. Every distinct CDR3 protein forms one entry, paired with its most common genes and DNA. In all, the sample holds roughly 500,000 distinct CDR3 sequences, and 10% of those were seen once. The ten largest clonotypes hold 2% of the sample. What this sample's treatment or condition label stands for: allogeneic hematopoietic cell transplantation with graft depleted of TCRalphabeta T cells and CD19 B cells.

The input for sequencing was PBMCs, taken before TCRalphabeta/CD19-depleted stem cell transplant. The source is a child aged 2-15 years with inherited bone marrow failure, due to receive a stem cell transplant.

This clonotype was seen many times. The chain carries TRBV9 and TRBJ2-5; D is possibly TRBD1 or TRBD2 (5 bases each). Deletions cut 7 bases from V and 1 base from J, with 20 bases between. This CDR3 comprises 16 residues. Per germline, CDR1 SGDLS and CDR2 YYNGEE. CDR3 in DNA: TGTGCCAGCGGTGGGGGAGCGCGCGGATTCCAAGAGACCCAGTACTTC. Encoded protein: CASGGGARGFQETQYF.

This clonotype was seen only a few times. The chain employs TRBV5-1 and TRBJ2-2; 10 bases align to TRBD1. This CDR3 contains 16 residues. The germline CDR1 and CDR2 sequences are SGHRS and YFSETQ. Trimming took 4 bases from V and 6 from J; bases not matched to a gene: 9. This CDR3 reads CASSLETGGNAGELFF. The CDR3 DNA reads as TGCGCCAGCAGCCTTGAGACAGGGGGCAATGCCGGGGAGCTGTTTTTT.

This clonotype has just a few counts. A junction end diverges from the germline sequence, so it may reflect a read error. The chain couples TRBV30 to TRBJ2-2; TRBD2 is a possible D gene (5 bases). Germline lookup yields CDR1 GTSNPN and CDR2 SVGIG (reference sequence). The CDR3 is 13 residues long. CDR3 DNA sequence: TGTGCCGGGAGAATCCCGGTCACCGGGGAGCTGTTTTTT. Amino acid sequence: CAGRIPVTGELFF. The full variable domain, its missing parts supplied by reference TRBV30 and TRBJ2-2, is SQTIHQWPATLVQPVGSPLSLECTVEGTSNPNLYWYRQAAGRGLQLLFYSVGIGQISSEVPQNLSASRPQDRQFILSSKKLLLSDSGFYLCAGRIPVTGELFFGEGSRLTVL.

This clonotype was picked up many times. This chain connects TRBV20-1 to TRBJ2-7; TRBD2 matches at 15 bases. From germline, CDR1 is DFQATT and CDR2 SNEGSKA (reference sequence). This CDR3 has 16 amino acids. V lost 6 bases, J lost 0 bases, and 6 bases stayed unmatched. CDR3 residues: CSATGLAGGPSYEQYF. The CDR3, as DNA: TGCAGTGCCACTGGACTAGCGGGAGGGCCCTCCTACGAGCAGTACTTC.

Ten or more counts support this clonotype. J is TRBJ2-7 and V is TRBV12-3 or TRBV12-4; 8 nucleotides align to TRBD1. There are 16 residues in the CDR3. V trimming: 7 bases; J trimming: 3 bases; junction bases outside the gene matches: 14. The CDR3 is CASTPWGSGGSYEQYF. CDR3 coding DNA: TGTGCCAGCACCCCCTGGGGGTCAGGGGGCAGCTACGAGCAGTACTTC.

This clonotype showed up just a few times. The rearrangement links TRBV11-2 to TRBJ1-1; unclear D gene. The germline gives CDR1 SGHAT, CDR2 FQNNGV. This CDR3 spans 14 amino acids. V was clipped by 0 bases and J by 4 bases, with 9 bases between them. CDR3 coding DNA: TGTGCCAGCAGCTTAGATCGGGGATCCACTGAAGCTTTCTTT. The encoded protein is CASSLDRGSTEAFF.

This clonotype has at least ten counts. At one of its ends the junction is not consistent with the germline gene, which may arise from a read error. V and J are TRBV4-1 and TRBJ2-1, with D uncertain. The CDR3 has 13 residues. From germline, CDR1 is MGHRA and CDR2 YSYEKL. CDR3 residues: CASSKELYNEQFF. CDR3 DNA: TGCGCCAGCAGCAAAGAGCTCTACAATGAGCAGTTCTTC.

This clonotype was detected many times. CDR3 sequence (DNA): TGTGCCAGCAGCGTAGGAAATCCTGACAGCCAAGAGACCCAGTACTTC. Its protein product is CASSVGNPDSQETQYF. The J gene is TRBJ2-5, the V gene TRBV9; maybe TRBD1 (5 bases). There are 16 residues in the CDR3. CDR1 and CDR2 from the germline V gene are SGDLS and YYNGEE. Trimming stripped 0 bases from V and 1 base from J, with 13 bases between.

Details on this clonotype: Germline is not matched at one junction end, which may reflect a read error. The chain recombines TRBV7-9 with TRBJ2-6, with D unclear. CDR3 size: 14 residues. Per germline, CDR1 SEHNR and CDR2 FQNEAQ (reference sequence). The CDR3 nucleotides are TGTGCCAGCAGGATTGGTTCTGTGGCCAACGTCCTGACTTTC. Translation: CASRIGSVANVLTF. Combining the CDR3 with reference TRBV7-9 and TRBJ2-6 gives the whole variable domain DTGVSQNPRHKITKRGQNVTFRCDPISEHNRLYWYRQTLGQGPEFLTYFQNEAQLEKSRLLSDRFSAERPKGSFSTLEIQRTEQGDSAMYLCASRIGSVANVLTFGAGSRLTVL.

As regards this clonotype: Germline is not matched at one junction end, which may reflect a read error. The V call is TRBV20-1, the J call TRBJ1-2, with a possible D match to TRBD1 (6 bases). Germline V lookup: CDR1 DFQATT, CDR2 SNEGSKA (reference sequence). The CDR3 totals 15 residues. Here the CDR3 reads CSARVRGMLNHGYTF. The CDR3 bases are TGCAGTGCTAGAGTAAGGGGGATGCTTAACCATGGCTACACCTTC.

The V and J genes are TRBV11-2 and TRBJ1-2; 9 nucleotides match TRBD1. The junction had 10 bases not matched to a gene; V was cut back by 1 base and J by 7 bases. Germline V gene sequence: CDR1 SGHAT, CDR2 FQNNGV. The CDR3 has 16 amino acids. The CDR3 spells CASSLVRGTGGSGYTF. In DNA form, the CDR3 reads TGTGCCAGCAGCTTAGTTCGAGGAACAGGGGGCTCTGGCTACACCTTC.